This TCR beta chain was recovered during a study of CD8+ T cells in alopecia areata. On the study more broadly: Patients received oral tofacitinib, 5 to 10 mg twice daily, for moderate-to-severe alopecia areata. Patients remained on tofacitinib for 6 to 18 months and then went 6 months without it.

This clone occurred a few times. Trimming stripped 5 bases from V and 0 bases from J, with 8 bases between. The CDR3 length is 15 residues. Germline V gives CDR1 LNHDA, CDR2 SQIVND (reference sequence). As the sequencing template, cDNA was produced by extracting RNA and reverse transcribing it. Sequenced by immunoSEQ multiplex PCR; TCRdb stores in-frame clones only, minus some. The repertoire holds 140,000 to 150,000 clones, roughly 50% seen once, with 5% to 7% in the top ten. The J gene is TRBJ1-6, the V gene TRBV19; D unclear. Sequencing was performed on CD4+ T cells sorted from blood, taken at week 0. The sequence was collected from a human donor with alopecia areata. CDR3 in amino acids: CASSPRVSYNSPLHF. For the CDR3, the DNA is TGTGCCAGTAGTCCCCGGGTCTCCTATAATTCACCCCTCCACTTT.